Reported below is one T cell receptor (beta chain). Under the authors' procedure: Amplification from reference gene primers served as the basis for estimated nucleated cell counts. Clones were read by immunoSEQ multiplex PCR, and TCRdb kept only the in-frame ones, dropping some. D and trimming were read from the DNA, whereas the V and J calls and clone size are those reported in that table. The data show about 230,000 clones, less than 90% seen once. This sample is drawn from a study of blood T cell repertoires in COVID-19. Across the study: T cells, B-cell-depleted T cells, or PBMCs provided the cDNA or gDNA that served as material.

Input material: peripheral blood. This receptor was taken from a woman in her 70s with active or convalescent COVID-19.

Written as DNA, the CDR3 is TGTGCCAGCATCCCACCTGGGGTGTCGGGGGACGAGCAGTACTTC. Translating it yields CASIPPGVSGDEQYF. The V call is TRBV7-8, the J call TRBJ2-7, with D possibly TRBD2 on 6 matching bases. V gave up 7 bases and J gave up 5 bases, with 21 bases separating them. Per germline, CDR1 SGHVS and CDR2 FQNEAQ. There are 15 residues in the CDR3.